A selection of T cell receptor beta chains follows, all from one sample in a study of T cells in Graves' hyperthyroidism and ophthalmopathy. Via MiXCR, TCRdb re-called the multiplex PCR reads, giving one row per CDR3 protein. The profile shows 500,000 to 750,000 distinct CDR3 sequences, approximately 15% of them singletons. The source material was blood. These receptors were obtained from a woman aged 18-29 years with Graves' ophthalmopathy. CDR3s include the opening cysteine and the closing phenylalanine or tryptophan. Each record gives: J gene, V gene, D gene, clone size, CDR3 DNA, CDR3 protein. A D gene is named only where the DNA matches it firmly. Clone sizes are given selectively: once, few, many, or a class where the clone is expanded.

TRBJ2-7	TRBV20-1	TRBD1	many	TGCAGTGCTAGCGGTGCGGACAGGGGTACCTACGAGCAGTACTTC	CSASGADRGTYEQYF
TRBJ2-2	TRBV6-1	-	many	TGTGCCAGTCGCCGCCCGGGCACCGGGGAGCTGTTTTTT	CASRRPGTGELFF
TRBJ2-7	TRBV25-1	-	few	TGTGCCAGCACCCACTATTCTCGGGTCTACGAGCAGTACTTC	CASTHYSRVYEQYF
TRBJ2-1	TRBV9	-	few	TGTGCCAGCAGCTTAACGGCCACCCACCTTTTGGATGAGCAGTTCTTC	CASSLTATHLLDEQFF
TRBJ2-3	TRBV20-1	TRBD2	many	TGCAGTGCTATCGCGGAGCGGGAGAGGACAGATACGCAGTATTTT	CSAIAERERTDTQYF
TRBJ2-2	TRBV24-1	-	many	TGTGCCACCAGCGACCGCAACACCGGGGAGCTGTTTTTT	CATSDRNTGELFF
TRBJ2-7	TRBV30	-	-	TGTGCCTGGAGTGTAATAGGCGAACCCTACGAGCAGTACTTC	CAWSVIGEPYEQYF
TRBJ2-6	TRBV28	-	many	TGTGCCAGCAGTTTATCGGGGGTCCAATCCCGCTCTGGGGCCAACGTCCTGACTTTC	CASSLSGVQSRSGANVLTF
TRBJ2-1	TRBV6-2/TRBV6-3	-	many	TGTGCCAGCAGTTACTCGGAGGGGCAGGGCTCTTTTGTGTCGGAGGGCGAGTTCTTC	CASSYSEGQGSFVSEGEFF
TRBJ2-1	TRBV27	-	-	TGTGCCAGCAGTTCCTCGTACAATGGGCAGTTCTTC	CASSSSYNGQFF
TRBJ2-1	TRBV20-1	-	many	TGCAGTGCTCGACCCGTAAGGGAGCAGTTCTTC	CSARPVREQFF
TRBJ1-3	TRBV12-3/TRBV12-4	-	-	TGTGCCAGCAGTTTAGGGGTCACGTGGGGAGGTGGAAACACCATATATTTT	CASSLGVTWGGGNTIYF